The 20 T cell receptor beta chains presented below share a single source sample, sequenced in a study of control samples from healthy donors and cancer patients. Clones were read by immunoSEQ multiplex PCR, and TCRdb kept only the in-frame ones, dropping some. The sample lists 88,000 or so clones; just under 95% were seen once. The sequenced sample consisted of blood. These receptors came from a woman between 18 and 30 years old in good health.

The V gene is TRBV21-1, the J gene TRBJ1-5; the table's D call of TRBD1 was not tested on the DNA. TRBV21-1 is labeled a pseudogene. The CDR3 sequence is 14 residues long. This CDR3 reads CASSMEDSNQPQHF. The CDR3 DNA sequence: TGTGCCAGCAGCATGGAGGACAGTAATCAGCCCCAGCATTTT.

The CDR3 DNA follows: TGCAGCGTCCCCGGGACTAGCGGGGGGAACACCGGGGAGCTGTTTTTT. Amino acids: CSVPGTSGGNTGELFF. V and J are TRBV29-1 and TRBJ2-2, with 14 nucleotides matching TRBD2. Germline V lookup: CDR1 SQVTM, CDR2 ANQGSEA. Trimming cost V 6 bases and J 1 base; bases outside gene matches: 4. The CDR3 length is 16 residues.

The V gene is TRBV5-1, the J gene TRBJ1-1, with D hard to call. V shed 5 bases and J shed 8 bases, with 13 bases lying between them. Per the germline V gene, CDR1 is SGHRS and CDR2 is YFSETQ. The CDR3 covers 12 residues. The CDR3 protein is CASRDETGEAFF. The CDR3 DNA sequence: TGCGCCAGCAGGGATGAGACTGGGGAAGCTTTCTTT.

The chain is built from TRBV27 and TRBJ1-1; tentative D call: TRBD1 (5 bases). V dropped 6 bases and J dropped 8 bases, with 16 bases sitting between them. Germline CDR1 is MNHEY and CDR2 is SMNVEV (reference sequence). The CDR3 consists of 13 residues. The chain's CDR3 is CASSPVKGTEAFF. CDR3 nucleotides: TGTGCCAGCAGCCCTGTAAAGGGGACGGAAGCTTTCTTT.

This chain uses TRBV24-1 with TRBJ2-5, with D maybe TRBD1 (6 bases). In germline, CDR1 is KGHDR, CDR2 SFDVKD. V dropped 2 bases and J dropped 7 bases, with 13 bases sitting between them. This CDR3 has 14 residues. CDR3 DNA: TGTGCCACCAGTGATTCTACAGGGTTAGGGACCCAGTACTTC. Translating gives CATSDSTGLGTQYF.

The V and J genes are TRBV7-3 and TRBJ2-3, with TRBD1 matching 7 bases. The germline V gene has CDR1 SGHTA and CDR2 FQGTGA. V gave up 4 bases and J gave up 2 bases; unmatched junction bases: 3. The CDR3 totals 14 residues. The CDR3 sequence is CASSSGQHTDTQYF. The CDR3 nucleotides read TGTGCCAGCAGCTCGGGACAGCACACAGATACGCAGTATTTT.

The rearrangement joins TRBV6-4 to TRBJ2-5; D is unresolved. This CDR3 spans 10 amino acids. V was clipped by 0 bases and J by 8 bases, with 1 base between them. Germline loops: CDR1 MRHNA, CDR2 SNTAGT. The CDR3 DNA reads as TGTGCCAGCAGTGACTCAACCCAGTACTTC. This gives the protein CASSDSTQYF.

This clone has a single count. V and J are TRBV3-1 (or the pseudogene TRBV3-2) and TRBJ1-2, with D maybe TRBD1 (6 bases). Germline V gene lookup returns CDR1 LGHDT and CDR2 YNNKEL (reference sequence). The CDR3 length is 15 residues. V shed 1 base and J shed 7 bases, with 16 bases lying between them. Here the CDR3 DNA reads TGTGCCAGCAGCCAAGTCCCACTACGGGGGGCTGGCTACACCTTC. It is translated as CASSQVPLRGAGYTF.

The rearrangement links TRBV28 to TRBJ2-7, with 11 bases matching TRBD2. Germline V gives CDR1 MDHEN, CDR2 SYDVKM. This CDR3 is built from 13 residues. J was trimmed by 6 bases and V by 8 bases; bases with no gene match: 6. As DNA, the CDR3 is TGTGCCAGCGGAACTAGCGGGAGTCGCGAGCAGTACTTC. It specifies CASGTSGSREQYF.

The chain carries TRBV7-2 and TRBJ2-1, with 10 bases fitting TRBD2. Germline V gene data show CDR1 as SGHTA and CDR2 as FQGNSA. V trimming: 6 bases; J trimming: 5 bases; junction bases outside the gene matches: 10. CDR3 length: 16 residues. CDR3 loop: CASRKVGTSENNEQFF. The CDR3 coding sequence is TGTGCCAGCAGGAAGGTGGGGACTAGCGAGAACAATGAGCAGTTCTTC.

The chain joins TRBV9 to TRBJ2-2; TRBD1 agrees at 8 bases. V dropped 4 bases and J dropped 3; count of bases not matched to a gene: 11. CDR1 and CDR2 from the germline V gene are SGDLS and YYNGEE. CDR3 length: 17 residues. CDR3 residues: CASSSRGQGGYTGELFF. In nucleotides, the CDR3 is TGTGCCAGCAGCTCCCGAGGACAGGGCGGGTACACCGGGGAGCTGTTTTTT.

The rearrangement links TRBV6-1 to TRBJ1-5; D is uncertain. V was shortened by 2 bases and J by 9 bases, with 14 bases between the two germline ends. Looked up from germline, CDR1 is MNHNS and CDR2 is SASEGT. The CDR3 has 14 residues. As DNA, the CDR3 is TGTGCCAGCAGTGAATTTGGTGGCGGGCGGCCCCAGCATTTT. It translates to CASSEFGGGRPQHF.

The genes are TRBV2 and TRBJ1-5, with a weak D call TRBD1 (6 bases). V was cut by 6 bases and J by 7 bases, with 16 bases left in between. From germline, CDR1 is SNHLY and CDR2 FYNNEI. The CDR3 loop spans 14 amino acids. The CDR3 protein is CASSLGQSTQPQHF. The CDR3 nucleotides read TGTGCCAGCAGCCTTGGACAGAGTACGCAGCCCCAGCATTTT.

The chain carries TRBV27 and TRBJ2-1; the match to TRBD1 covers 9 bases. The CDR3 has 13 amino acids. The germline V gene encodes CDR1 MNHEY and CDR2 SMNVEV (reference sequence). Losses at the gene ends were 9 bases for V and 4 bases for J; bases not matched to a gene: 4. CDR3 in DNA: TGTGCCAGTCGGACAGGGGCTTACAATGAGCAGTTCTTC. This gives the protein CASRTGAYNEQFF.

The chain recombines TRBV7-3 with TRBJ2-5; 11 nucleotides match TRBD2. CDR3 length equals 19 residues. Germline V CDR1 and CDR2: SGHTA, FQGTGA. V dropped 5 bases and J dropped 4; count of bases not matched to a gene: 18. CDR3 coding DNA: TGTGCCAGCAGCCCATCTTCCGCACTAGCGGGAGTAGGCCGAGAGACCCAGTACTTC. Protein: CASSPSSALAGVGRETQYF.

The gene calls are TRBV7-3 and TRBJ2-1; the match to TRBD2 covers 9 bases. From germline, CDR1 is SGHTA and CDR2 FQGTGA. This CDR3 has 18 amino acids. Trimming at V came to 0 bases and at J to 2 bases, leaving 8 bases not matched to a gene. The CDR3 DNA reads as TGTGCCAGCAGCTTAACTAGCGGGAGTTTTGATCCCTACAATGAGCAGTTCTTC. Encoded protein: CASSLTSGSFDPYNEQFF.

The rearrangement uses TRBV3-1 (or the pseudogene TRBV3-2) and TRBJ1-2, with 9 bases aligning to TRBD1. Germline CDR1 reads LGHDT; CDR2 reads YNNKEL (reference sequence). The CDR3 loop spans 15 amino acids. V shed 3 bases, J shed 4 bases, and the junction held 6 bases outside the gene matches. CDR3 sequence reads: CASSHGQGWFYGYTF. The CDR3 nucleotides are TGTGCCAGCAGCCACGGACAGGGGTGGTTCTATGGCTACACCTTC.

The chain uses TRBV12-2 and TRBJ1-1. TRBV12-2 counts as a pseudogene. This CDR3 comprises 12 residues. CDR3 sequence (DNA): TGTGCAAGTCGCTTAGGCGGTCAAGAAGCTTTCTTT. Its translation is CASRLGGQEAFF.

V gene TRBV10-1 combines with J gene TRBJ1-1; unclear D gene. Per germline, CDR1 WNHNN and CDR2 SYGVQD (reference sequence). This CDR3 has 12 amino acids. V was trimmed by 0 bases and J by 6 bases, leaving 5 bases between them. The CDR3 coding sequence is TGCGCCAGCAGTGAGTCAAGCTCTGAAGCTTTCTTT. It encodes CASSESSSEAFF.

In its sample, this clone was seen once. The chain couples TRBV28 to TRBJ1-4, with a tentative D call TRBD1 (5 bases). V lost 5 bases and J lost 0, with 7 bases in between. The CDR3 runs to 14 residues. CDR1 is MDHEN, CDR2 SYDVKM, per germline. The CDR3 coding sequence is TGTGCCAGCAGTCTCAGGGCAACTAATGAAAAACTGTTTTTT. It encodes CASSLRATNEKLFF.